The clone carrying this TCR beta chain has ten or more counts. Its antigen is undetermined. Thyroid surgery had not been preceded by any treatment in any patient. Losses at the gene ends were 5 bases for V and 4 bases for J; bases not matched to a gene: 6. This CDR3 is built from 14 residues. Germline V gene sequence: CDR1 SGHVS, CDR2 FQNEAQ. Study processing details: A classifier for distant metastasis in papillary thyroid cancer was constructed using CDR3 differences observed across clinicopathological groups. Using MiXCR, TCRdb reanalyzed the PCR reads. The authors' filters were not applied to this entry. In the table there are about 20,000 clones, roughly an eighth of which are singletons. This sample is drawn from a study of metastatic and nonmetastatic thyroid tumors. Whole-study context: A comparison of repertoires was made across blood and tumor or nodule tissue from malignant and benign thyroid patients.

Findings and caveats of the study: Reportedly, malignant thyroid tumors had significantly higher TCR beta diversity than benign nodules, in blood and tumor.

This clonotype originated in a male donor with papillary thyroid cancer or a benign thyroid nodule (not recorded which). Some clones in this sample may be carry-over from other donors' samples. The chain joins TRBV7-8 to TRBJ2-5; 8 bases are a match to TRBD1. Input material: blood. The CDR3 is CASSPWTGPETQYF. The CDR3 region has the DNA TGTGCCAGCAGCCCGTGGACAGGGCCAGAGACCCAGTACTTC.